Listed below are T cell receptor beta chains from one sample, sequenced in a study of metastatic and nonmetastatic thyroid tumors. TCRdb ran MiXCR on the PCR reads. The sample lists roughly 90,000 clones, about 15% occurring once. Sequencing used blood. The receptors were sampled from a female donor with papillary thyroid cancer or a benign thyroid nodule (not recorded which). Some clones in this sample may be carry-over from other donors' samples. Both conserved end residues are part of each CDR3. A D gene is named only where the DNA matches it firmly. A row's size may be missing; if present it is once, few, many or a size class.

size | D | J | V | CDR3 | DNA
many | TRBD1 | TRBJ1-5 | TRBV20-1 | CSATRQGSNQPQHF | TGCAGTGCCACTAGACAGGGTAGCAATCAGCCCCAGCATTTT
- | - | TRBJ1-1 | TRBV18 | CASSPQGNTEAFF | TGTGCCAGCTCACCTCAGGGGAACACTGAAGCTTTCTTT
few | TRBD1 | TRBJ1-6 | TRBV6-1 | CASMHRTGTVFSPLHF | TGTGCCAGCATGCATCGAACCGGGACAGTGTTTTCACCCCTCCACTTT
- | - | TRBJ2-5 | TRBV13 | CASSLVGGETQYF | TGTGCCAGCAGCTTAGTGGGAGGAGAGACCCAGTACTTC
many | - | TRBJ1-1 | TRBV5-8 | CASSLKQRLNTEAFF | TGTGCCAGCAGCTTGAAACAGAGACTGAACACTGAAGCTTTCTTT
many | TRBD1 | TRBJ2-2 | TRBV12-3/TRBV12-4 | CASSWNRQGSNTGELFF | TGTGCCAGCAGTTGGAACCGACAGGGTTCGAACACCGGGGAGCTGTTTTTT
many | - | TRBJ1-5 | TRBV19 | CASSIDDRNQPQHF | TGTGCCAGTAGTATAGATGACAGGAATCAGCCCCAGCATTTT
few | - | TRBJ1-2 | TRBV6-5 | CASSYSTVVIHGYTF | TGTGCCAGCAGTTACTCGACAGTGGTTATACATGGCTACACCTTC
many | - | TRBJ1-3 | TRBV27 | CASSLSSGSGNTIYF | TGTGCCAGCAGTTTATCGAGCGGTTCTGGAAACACCATATATTTT
many | - | TRBJ2-3 | TRBV7-8 | CASSQMPHSTDTQYF | TGTGCCAGCAGCCAGATGCCCCACAGCACAGATACGCAGTATTTT
medium-sized | - | TRBJ2-5 | TRBV19 | CASSMHGSETQYF | TGTGCCAGTAGTATGCACGGTTCGGAGACCCAGTACTTC
- | - | TRBJ2-1 | TRBV5-1 | CAISFGPGNGQFF | TGCGCCATCAGCTTTGGACCTGGGAATGGGCAGTTCTTC
many | - | TRBJ1-1 | TRBV7-6 | CASSPGGEMNTEAFF | TGTGCCAGCAGTCCCGGGGGGGAAATGAACACTGAAGCTTTCTTT
many | - | TRBJ1-3 | TRBV2 | CASKSGVSGNTIYF | TGTGCCAGCAAATCAGGGGTTTCTGGAAACACCATATATTTT
few | - | TRBJ2-1 | TRBV5-6 | CASSLGTVNEQFF | TGTGCCAGCAGCTTGGGGACTGTGAATGAGCAGTTCTTC
many | - | TRBJ2-1 | TRBV20-1 | CSARLAHEQFF | TGCAGTGCTAGACTCGCCCACGAGCAGTTCTTC
many | - | TRBJ2-5 | TRBV30 | CAWSREAETQYF | TGTGCCTGGTCCAGGGAGGCAGAGACCCAGTACTTC